This T cell receptor (beta chain) emerged from a study of blood T cells in healthy people across ages. Regarding the study as a whole: PBMCs that were unsorted prevented a conclusive naive versus antigen-experienced comparison. Age advanced and TCR beta diversity per million T cells fell, roughly linearly.

Caucasian, healthy and from Russia, the donors were aged between roughly 6 and 95. The CDR3 is 14 residues long. Trimming took 1 base from V and 0 from J, leaving 4 bases between them. From germline, CDR1 is KGHSH and CDR2 LQKENI. To note about this clonotype: The antigen is undetermined.

Alongside a J-beta primer mix, a sample-barcoded 5' primer served in a second PCR lasting roughly 6 to 11 cycles. Every cDNA molecule bore a tag from a template-switch adaptor containing 12 random nucleotides. Each CDR3 protein is one row after TCRdb ran MiXCR on the 5' RACE reads. Found here are some 760,000 distinct CDR3 sequences, 25% of them singletons; the top ten hold under 9.5%. This sample was also put to use in a study of T cells of mothers and their children.

The chain recombines TRBV18 with TRBJ1-5; no definite D call. The sequence came from a boy between 10 and 17 years old in good health. What was sequenced was blood. The CDR3 sequence: CASSPRYSNQPQHF. CDR3 bases: TGTGCCAGCTCACCACGGTATAGCAATCAGCCCCAGCATTTT. Combining the CDR3 with reference TRBV18 and TRBJ1-5 gives the whole variable domain NAGVMQNPRHLVRRRGQEARLRCSPMKGHSHVYWYRQLPEEGLKFMVYLQKENIIDESGMPKERFSAEFPKEGPSILRIQQVVRGDSAAYFCASSPRYSNQPQHFGDGTRLSIL.